Following are 10 T cell receptor beta chains from one sample sequenced in a study of CD8 T cells in ankylosing spondylitis. Study-wide results and limits: It appeared that ankylosing spondylitis blood was characterized by a TCR beta motif of several highly homologous variants.

MiXCR, applied by TCRdb to the 5' RACE reads, yields one record per CDR3 protein. The table shows roughly 700,000 distinct CDR3 sequences, with under 20% occurring only once. The antigens of these receptors remain unknown. Sequencing was carried out using blood, either unsorted or a sorted T cell fraction (not recorded which). The origin of the receptors is a male donor with ankylosing spondylitis.

This clonotype was counted many times. This chain uses TRBV29-1 with TRBJ2-3; D gene ambiguous. The germline V gene has CDR1 SQVTM and CDR2 ANQGSEA. The CDR3 runs 14 residues. V shed 2 bases and J shed 4 bases, with 13 bases lying between them. CDR3 nucleotides: TGCAGCGTTGAATATTCGGGTGGCGCAGATACGCAGTATTTT. Its translation: CSVEYSGGADTQYF.

V is TRBV6-1 and J is TRBJ2-5; 7 positions agree with TRBD1. V trimming: 3 bases; J trimming: 5 bases; junction bases outside the gene matches: 6. Germline assignment: CDR1 MNHNS and CDR2 SASEGT. The CDR3 is made up of 14 amino acids. The CDR3 DNA follows: TGTGCCAGCAGTGACAGGGGGACGACGGAGACCCAGTACTTC. Its translation: CASSDRGTTETQYF.

This CDR3 is CSAEPGTGVKYHQYF. In DNA form, the CDR3 reads TGCAGTGCTGAACCCGGGACAGGGGTCAAGTACCATCAGTACTTC. The chain links TRBV20-1 to TRBJ2-4, with 10 nucleotides matching TRBD1. CDR3 size: 15 residues. The V and J ends lost 5 bases and 12 bases, in that order; junction bases with no gene match: 16. Germline CDR1 and CDR2: DFQATT and SNEGSKA (reference sequence).

This clonotype was seen repeatedly, ten times or more. The CDR3 DNA sequence: TGTGCCAGTACCCCTCTTATAGCGGGGGGGCGCCCCAATGAGCAGTTCTTC. Amino acids: CASTPLIAGGRPNEQFF. This chain connects TRBV12-3 or TRBV12-4 to TRBJ2-1; 11 nucleotides agree with TRBD2. Trimming took 9 bases from V and 6 from J; bases not matched to a gene: 16. The CDR3 covers 17 residues.

The chain combines TRBV10-3 with TRBJ2-3; D not certain. The germline gives CDR1 ENHRY, CDR2 SYGVKD. Trimming took 10 bases from V and 0 from J, leaving 14 bases between them. The CDR3 spans 14 residues. This CDR3 is CATNRAESTDTQYF. The CDR3 DNA sequence: TGTGCCACCAACCGGGCCGAAAGCACAGATACGCAGTATTTT.

This clonotype appeared many times. At one end the junction does not follow the germline gene, possibly because of a read error. V and J are TRBV5-1 and TRBJ2-7; tentatively, D is TRBD1 (6 bases). CDR3 size: 13 residues. Germline CDR1 is SGHRS and CDR2 is YFSETQ. For the CDR3, the DNA is TGTGCCAGCAGCTTAGAAGGGGGCTACGAGCAGTACTTC. This codes for CASSLEGGYEQYF.

The genes are TRBV18 and TRBJ2-1; 8 nucleotides line up with TRBD1. Trimming cost V 1 base and J 8 bases; bases outside gene matches: 7. The CDR3 is 15 amino acids. Per the germline V gene, CDR1 is KGHSH and CDR2 is LQKENI. In nucleotides, the CDR3 is TGTGCCAGCTCACCACGACAGGGGTCTGGAGATGAGCAGTTCTTC. It translates to CASSPRQGSGDEQFF.

Here the CDR3 reads CASSPSGGAADTQYF. Written as DNA, the CDR3 is TGTGCCAGCAGCCCAAGCGGGGGGGCAGCAGATACGCAGTATTTT. The chain combines TRBV12-3 or TRBV12-4 with TRBJ2-3; 10 nucleotides agree with TRBD2. V shed 6 bases and J 4 bases; nucleotides not matched to a gene: 7. The CDR3 covers 15 residues.

A note on this clonotype: A clone one base away is much larger, so this may be a read error. V is TRBV7-8 and J is TRBJ2-7, with 7 bases lining up with TRBD1. CDR1 and CDR2 (germline): SGHVS, FQNEAQ. The CDR3 totals 13 residues. J was trimmed by 2 bases and V by 4 bases; bases with no gene match: 2. The CDR3 is CASSWGQTYEQYF. The CDR3 coding sequence is TGTGCCAGCAGCTGGGGACAGACCTACGAGCAGTACTTC.

This clonotype has just a few counts. The genes are TRBV27 and TRBJ2-7, with 11 bases lining up with TRBD2. The CDR3 has 16 residues. Germline trimming cut 6 bases from V and 7 bases from J; bases unmatched to any gene: 14. The germline CDR1 and CDR2 sequences are MNHEY and SMNVEV (reference sequence). CDR3 sequence: CASRLNSGGGLQEQYF. Here the CDR3 DNA reads TGTGCCAGCAGACTAAATAGCGGGGGGGGTCTGCAGGAGCAGTACTTC.